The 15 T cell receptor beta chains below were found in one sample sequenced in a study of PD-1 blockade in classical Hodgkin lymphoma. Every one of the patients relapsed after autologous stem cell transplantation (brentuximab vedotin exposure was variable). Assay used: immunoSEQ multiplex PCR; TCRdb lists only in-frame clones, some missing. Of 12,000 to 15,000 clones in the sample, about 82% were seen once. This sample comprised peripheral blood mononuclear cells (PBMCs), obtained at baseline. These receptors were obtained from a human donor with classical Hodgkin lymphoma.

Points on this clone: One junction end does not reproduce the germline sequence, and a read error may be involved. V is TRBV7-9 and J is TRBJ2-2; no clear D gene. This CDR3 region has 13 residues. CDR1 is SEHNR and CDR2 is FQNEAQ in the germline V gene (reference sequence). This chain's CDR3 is CAGRLDPPGELFF. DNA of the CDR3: TGTGCCGGCAGACTCGACCCCCCCGGGGAGCTGTTTTTT. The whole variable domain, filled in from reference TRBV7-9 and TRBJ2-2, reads DTGVSQNPRHKITKRGQNVTFRCDPISEHNRLYWYRQTLGQGPEFLTYFQNEAQLEKSRLLSDRFSAERPKGSFSTLEIQRTEQGDSAMYLCAGRLDPPGELFFGEGSRLTVL.

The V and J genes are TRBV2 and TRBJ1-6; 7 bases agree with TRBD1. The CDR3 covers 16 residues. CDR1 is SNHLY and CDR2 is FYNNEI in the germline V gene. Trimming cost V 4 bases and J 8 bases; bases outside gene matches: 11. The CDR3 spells CASSGPRTGLDSPLHF. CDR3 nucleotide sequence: TGTGCCAGCAGTGGGCCTCGGACAGGCTTGGATTCACCCCTCCACTTT. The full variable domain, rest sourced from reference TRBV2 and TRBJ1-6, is EPEVTQTPSHQVTQMGQEVILRCVPISNHLYFYWYRQILGQKVEFLVSFYNNEISEKSEIFDDQFSVERPDGSNFTLKIRSTKLEDSAMYFCASSGPRTGLDSPLHFGNGTRLTVT.

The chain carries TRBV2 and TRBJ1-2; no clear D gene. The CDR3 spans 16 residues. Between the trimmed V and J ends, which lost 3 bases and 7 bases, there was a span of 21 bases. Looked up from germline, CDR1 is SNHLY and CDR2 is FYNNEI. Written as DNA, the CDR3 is TGTGCCAGCAGTGAGGGGATACTTGCCCTTTGGGGTGGCTACACCTTC. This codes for CASSEGILALWGGYTF.

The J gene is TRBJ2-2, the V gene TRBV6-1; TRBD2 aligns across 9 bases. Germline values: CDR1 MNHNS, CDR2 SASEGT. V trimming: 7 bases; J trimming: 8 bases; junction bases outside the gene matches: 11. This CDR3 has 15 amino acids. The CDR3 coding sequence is TGTGCCAGCACCAAGGGACTAGCAGGTCCTGGGGAGCTGTTTTTT. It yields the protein CASTKGLAGPGELFF.

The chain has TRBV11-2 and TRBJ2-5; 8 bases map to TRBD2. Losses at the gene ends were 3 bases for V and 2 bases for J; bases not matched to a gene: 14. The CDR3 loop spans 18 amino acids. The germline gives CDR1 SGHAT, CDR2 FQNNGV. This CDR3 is CASSLVGFSGLAQETQYF. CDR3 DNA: TGTGCCAGCAGCTTGGTCGGTTTTTCCGGACTAGCTCAAGAGACCCAGTACTTC. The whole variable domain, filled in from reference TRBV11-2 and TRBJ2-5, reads EAGVAQSPRYKIIEKRQSVAFWCNPISGHATLYWYQQILGQGPKLLIQFQNNGVVDDSQLPKDRFSAERLKGVDSTLKIQPAKLEDSAVYLCASSLVGFSGLAQETQYFGPGTRLLVL.

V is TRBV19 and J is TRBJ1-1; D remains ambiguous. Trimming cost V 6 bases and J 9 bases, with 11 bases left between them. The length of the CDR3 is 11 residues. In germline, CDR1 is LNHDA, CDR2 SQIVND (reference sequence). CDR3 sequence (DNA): TGTGCCAGTAGACTCACAGCGCAAGCTTTCTTT. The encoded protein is CASRLTAQAFF.

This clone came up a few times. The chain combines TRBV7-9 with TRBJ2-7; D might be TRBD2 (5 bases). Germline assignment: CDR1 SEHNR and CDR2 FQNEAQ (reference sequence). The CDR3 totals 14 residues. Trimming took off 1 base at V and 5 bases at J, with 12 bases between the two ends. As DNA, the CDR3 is TGTGCCAGCAGCTTAGTAACGAGCGGCAACGAGCAGTACTTC. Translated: CASSLVTSGNEQYF.

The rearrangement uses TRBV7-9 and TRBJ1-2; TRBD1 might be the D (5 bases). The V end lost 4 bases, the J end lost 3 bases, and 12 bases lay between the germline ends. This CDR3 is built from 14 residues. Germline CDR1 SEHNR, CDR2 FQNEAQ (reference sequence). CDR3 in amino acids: CASSSTRGDYGYTF. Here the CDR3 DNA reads TGTGCCAGCAGCTCCACGCGGGGGGACTATGGCTACACCTTC.

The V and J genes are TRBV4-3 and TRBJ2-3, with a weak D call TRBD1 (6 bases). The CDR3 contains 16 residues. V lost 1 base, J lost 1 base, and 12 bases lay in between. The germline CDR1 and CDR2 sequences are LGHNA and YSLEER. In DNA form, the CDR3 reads TGCGCCAGCAGCCAAGTCGCAGGGGCCGGCACAGATACGCAGTATTTT. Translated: CASSQVAGAGTDTQYF.

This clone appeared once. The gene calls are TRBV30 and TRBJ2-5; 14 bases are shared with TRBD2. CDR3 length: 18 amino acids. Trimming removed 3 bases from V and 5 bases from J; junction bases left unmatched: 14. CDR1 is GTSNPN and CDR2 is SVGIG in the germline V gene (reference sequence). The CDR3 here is CAWSPFGTSGSGRETQYF. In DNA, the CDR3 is TGTGCCTGGAGCCCCTTCGGGACTAGCGGGAGCGGTCGCGAGACCCAGTACTTC.

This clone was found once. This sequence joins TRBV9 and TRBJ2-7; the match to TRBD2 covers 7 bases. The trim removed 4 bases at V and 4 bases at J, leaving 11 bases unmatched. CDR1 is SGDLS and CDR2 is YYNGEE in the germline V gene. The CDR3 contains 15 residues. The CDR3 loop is CASSPLKTSSYEQYF. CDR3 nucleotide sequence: TGTGCCAGCAGCCCATTAAAGACTAGCAGTTACGAGCAGTACTTC.

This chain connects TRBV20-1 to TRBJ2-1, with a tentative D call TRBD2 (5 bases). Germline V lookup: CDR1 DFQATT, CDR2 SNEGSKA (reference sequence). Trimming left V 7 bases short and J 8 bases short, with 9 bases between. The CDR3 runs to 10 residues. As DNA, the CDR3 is TGCAGTGTCGCGAGGGATGAGCAGTTCTTC. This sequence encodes CSVARDEQFF.

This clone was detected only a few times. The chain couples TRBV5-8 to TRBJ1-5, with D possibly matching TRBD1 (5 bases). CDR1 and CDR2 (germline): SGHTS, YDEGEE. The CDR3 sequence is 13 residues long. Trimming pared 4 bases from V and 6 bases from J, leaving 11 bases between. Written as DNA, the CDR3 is TGTGCCAGCAGCGGGGCTTGGCGTCAGCCCCAGCATTTT. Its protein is CASSGAWRQPQHF.

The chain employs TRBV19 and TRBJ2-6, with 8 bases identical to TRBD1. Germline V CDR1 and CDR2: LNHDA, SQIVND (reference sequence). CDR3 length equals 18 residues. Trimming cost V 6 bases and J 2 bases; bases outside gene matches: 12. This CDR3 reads CASRPPRTGRTGANVLTF. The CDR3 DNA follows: TGTGCCAGTAGGCCCCCTCGGACAGGGAGAACTGGGGCCAACGTCCTGACTTTC.

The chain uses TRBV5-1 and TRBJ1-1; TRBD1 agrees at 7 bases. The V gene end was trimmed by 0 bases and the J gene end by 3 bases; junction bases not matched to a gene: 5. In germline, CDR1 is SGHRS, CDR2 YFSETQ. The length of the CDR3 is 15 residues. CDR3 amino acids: CASSLAGTAYTEAFF. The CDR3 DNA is TGCGCCAGCAGCTTGGCCGGGACAGCCTACACTGAAGCTTTCTTT.